Shown below are 31 T cell receptor beta chains from a single sample sequenced in a study of cytomegalovirus exposure and HLA in healthy donors. Both 60 Vbeta primers and 13 Jbeta primers went into the PCR. Assay used: immunoSEQ multiplex PCR; TCRdb lists only in-frame clones, some missing. This sample has about 120,000 clones, with 77% found just once. The specimen sequenced was PBMCs. Receptors were obtained from a man aged 50 or older in good health and CMV-seropositive.

This chain joins TRBV5-1 and TRBJ1-1; maybe TRBD1 (5 bases). Germline V gene data show CDR1 as SGHRS and CDR2 as YFSETQ. Trimming removed 4 bases at V and 6 bases at J, with 13 bases between. The CDR3 has 13 residues. In nucleotides, the CDR3 is TGCGCCAGCAGCGGAAAGGGGTTGGCTGAAGCTTTCTTT. Translation gives CASSGKGLAEAFF.

The genes are TRBV27 and TRBJ2-1, with 9 bases fitting TRBD2. Germline-derived CDR1 and CDR2 are MNHEY and SMNVEV (reference sequence). The CDR3 contains 17 residues. After removal of 5 bases from V and 5 bases from J, the junction contained 13 bases not matched to a gene. The CDR3 DNA sequence: TGTGCCAGCAGTCCCAACCCGGGACTAGCCAGTCACAATGAGCAGTTCTTC. Translated: CASSPNPGLASHNEQFF.

The chain couples TRBV7-2 to TRBJ2-1, with 13 bases lining up with TRBD2. J lost 6 bases, V lost 3 bases, and 5 bases had no gene match. CDR3 length: 16 amino acids. Germline loops: CDR1 SGHTA, CDR2 FQGNSA. The CDR3 nucleotides read TGTGCCAGCAGCTTTACTAGCGGGAGGGCCTCCAATGAGCAGTTCTTC. It is translated as CASSFTSGRASNEQFF.

The V and J genes are TRBV2 and TRBJ2-7, with 8 bases aligning to TRBD2. CDR1 SNHLY and CDR2 FYNNEI come from the germline V gene. The V segment lost 6 bases and the J segment 0 bases; nucleotides outside the gene matches: 7. This CDR3 is 15 amino acids long. The CDR3 reads CASSRAGGYSYEQYF. CDR3 coding DNA: TGTGCCAGCAGCCGGGCGGGGGGCTACTCCTACGAGCAGTACTTC.

As DNA, the CDR3 is TGTGCCAGCGCCCAGACAGGGTTCACTGAAGCTTTCTTT. Translating it yields CASAQTGFTEAFF. The gene calls are TRBV7-9 and TRBJ1-1; 7 bases line up with TRBD1. This CDR3 is 13 amino acids long. Looked up from germline, CDR1 is SEHNR and CDR2 is FQNEAQ (reference sequence). With 8 bases clipped from V and 4 bases from J, the junction kept 7 bases outside the gene matches.

The rearrangement uses TRBV5-4 and TRBJ2-4; the D gene is possibly TRBD2 (6 bases). V was pared by 0 bases and J by 7 bases, with 14 bases between. The CDR3 has 15 residues. Germline CDR1 and CDR2: SGHNT and YYREEE (reference sequence). CDR3 region: CASSLAGGNKNIQYF. As DNA, the CDR3 is TGTGCCAGCAGCTTGGCCGGAGGGAATAAGAACATTCAGTACTTC.

The genes are TRBV7-2 and TRBJ2-5, with D possibly being TRBD2 (6 bases). V lost 4 bases and J 0 bases, leaving 9 bases between the germline ends. The CDR3 loop spans 14 amino acids. Germline assignment: CDR1 SGHTA and CDR2 FQGNSA. CDR3 DNA sequence: TGTGCCAGCAGCTCGACTAGTAACCAAGAGACCCAGTACTTC. Protein sequence: CASSSTSNQETQYF.

To note about this clone: The sample carries other DNA sequences with the same CDR3. The V call is TRBV5-1, the J call TRBJ1-5, with 7 positions matching TRBD1. The CDR3 sequence is 14 residues long. The germline CDR1 and CDR2 sequences are SGHRS and YFSETQ. V was pared by 4 bases and J by 4 bases, with 5 bases of the junction left unmatched. The CDR3 reads CASSPGGGNQPQHF. The CDR3 nucleotides are TGCGCCAGCAGCCCAGGGGGTGGGAATCAGCCCCAGCATTTT.

As regards this clone: Additional DNA sequences in this sample encode the identical CDR3. The chain is built from TRBV7-8 and TRBJ2-1, with 8 bases identical to TRBD1. The CDR3 loop spans 14 amino acids. The V segment lost 4 bases and the J segment 2 bases; nucleotides outside the gene matches: 1. Germline V gives CDR1 SGHVS, CDR2 FQNEAQ. The CDR3: CASSSRGPYNEQFF. As DNA, the CDR3 is TGTGCCAGCAGCTCCAGGGGGCCCTACAATGAGCAGTTCTTC.

For this clone: Mismatch with germline at one junction end may stem from a read error. Other DNA sequences in the same sample also yield this CDR3. This chain connects TRBV7-9 to TRBJ1-6; D is ambiguous. CDR1 and CDR2 from the germline V gene are SEHNR and FQNEAQ (reference sequence). The CDR3 spans 15 residues. The CDR3 DNA reads as TGTGCCAGCAGCTTAGCGGGCAGGAATAATTCCCCCCTCCACTTT. Its translation: CASSLAGRNNSPLHF.

This clone was detected only once. This chain connects TRBV27 to TRBJ1-1, with D tentatively TRBD1 (5 bases). Germline assignment: CDR1 MNHEY and CDR2 SMNVEV (reference sequence). Trimming removed 8 bases at V and 3 bases at J, with 16 bases between. The CDR3 contains 14 residues. The DNA for the CDR3 is TGTGCCAGCTTCCCAGGGAGGGTTTACACTGAAGCTTTCTTT. Translated, it gives CASFPGRVYTEAFF.

This clone showed up just a few times. V usage is TRBV2 and J usage is TRBJ2-7; tentative D call: TRBD1 (5 bases). Germline CDR1 SNHLY, CDR2 FYNNEI. V lost 5 bases and J 2 bases, leaving 10 bases between the germline ends. CDR3 length: 13 residues. CDR3 sequence: CASSPDTAYEQYF. CDR3 sequence (DNA): TGTGCCAGCAGTCCGGACACTGCCTACGAGCAGTACTTC. The variable domain in full, completed from reference TRBV2 and TRBJ2-7, reads EPEVTQTPSHQVTQMGQEVILRCVPISNHLYFYWYRQILGQKVEFLVSFYNNEISEKSEIFDDQFSVERPDGSNFTLKIRSTKLEDSAMYFCASSPDTAYEQYFGPGTRLTVT.

This chain connects TRBV5-6 to TRBJ2-7; D possibly corresponds to TRBD2 (5 bases). Trimming stripped 2 bases from V and 7 bases from J, with 10 bases between. Germline loops: CDR1 SGHDT, CDR2 YYEEEE. The length of the CDR3 is 12 residues. In DNA form, the CDR3 reads TGTGCCAGCAGCTTAAAACCGGGAGAGCAGTACTTC. This gives the protein CASSLKPGEQYF.

This rearrangement joins TRBV7-2 to TRBJ1-5; D is unresolved. The germline V gene has CDR1 SGHTA and CDR2 FQGNSA. The CDR3 spans 13 residues. Trimming took 1 base from V and 4 from J, leaving 5 bases between them. This CDR3 reads CASSLDANQPQHF. DNA of the CDR3: TGTGCCAGCAGCTTAGACGCGAATCAGCCCCAGCATTTT.

This chain links TRBV2 with TRBJ2-3, with 7 bases fitting TRBD2. The trim removed 8 bases at V and 2 bases at J, leaving 4 bases unmatched. Germline assignment: CDR1 SNHLY and CDR2 FYNNEI. This CDR3 is 13 amino acids long. CDR3 nucleotide sequence: TGTGCCAGCCGCGGGGGATTCACAGATACGCAGTATTTT. Amino acids: CASRGGFTDTQYF.

This rearrangement joins TRBV4-1 to TRBJ1-2; 9 positions match TRBD1. Germline V gene lookup returns CDR1 MGHRA and CDR2 YSYEKL. The CDR3 covers 15 residues. V shed 1 base and J 7 bases; nucleotides not matched to a gene: 7. Here the CDR3 reads CASSQVTQGAGGYTF. In DNA form, the CDR3 reads TGCGCCAGCAGCCAAGTGACACAGGGGGCGGGTGGCTACACCTTC.

The chain is built from TRBV11-3 and TRBJ2-7; 14 nucleotides match TRBD2. Germline loops: CDR1 SGHNT, CDR2 YENEEA. This CDR3 comprises 15 residues. V trimming: 4 bases; J trimming: 6 bases; junction bases outside the gene matches: 5. The CDR3 protein is CASSSGLAGAGEQYF. DNA for the CDR3: TGTGCCAGCAGCTCGGGACTAGCGGGAGCGGGCGAGCAGTACTTC.

The chain couples TRBV18 to TRBJ2-5; possible D gene TRBD2, 5 bases. Germline loops: CDR1 KGHSH, CDR2 LQKENI. The CDR3 loop spans 16 amino acids. V lost 0 bases and J 0 bases, leaving 11 bases between the germline ends. The CDR3 nucleotides are TGTGCCAGCTCACCACCCTATCCGGGAAACCAAGAGACCCAGTACTTC. Protein: CASSPPYPGNQETQYF.

This chain connects TRBV19 to TRBJ2-5, with 8 nucleotides matching TRBD1. Looked up from germline, CDR1 is LNHDA and CDR2 is SQIVND (reference sequence). This CDR3 has 16 amino acids. V lost 5 bases, J lost 4 bases, and 12 bases stayed unmatched. The CDR3 is CASSQERTGKRETQYF. The CDR3 DNA reads TGTGCCAGTAGTCAAGAAAGGACAGGGAAAAGAGAGACCCAGTACTTC.

The CDR3 DNA reads TGTGCCAGCAGGATCACAGGCTCCTACGAGCAGTACTTC. Amino acids: CASRITGSYEQYF. J is TRBJ2-7 and V is TRBV6-5, with D possibly being TRBD1 (5 bases). Trimming stripped 6 bases from V and 0 bases from J, with 9 bases between. From germline, CDR1 is MNHEY and CDR2 SVGAGI. There are 13 residues in the CDR3.

The chain couples TRBV28 to TRBJ1-6; D uncertain. This CDR3 region has 12 residues. In germline, CDR1 is MDHEN, CDR2 SYDVKM. Trimming left V 6 bases short and J 10 bases short, with 10 bases between. The CDR3 region is CASRAWLSPLHF. CDR3 sequence (DNA): TGTGCCAGCAGGGCCTGGCTCTCACCCCTCCACTTT.

The CDR3 sequence: CASSPPDRAGTEAFF. The DNA of the CDR3 is TGTGCCAGCTCACCACCGGACAGGGCGGGGACTGAAGCTTTCTTT. The chain couples TRBV18 to TRBJ1-1, with 8 positions matching TRBD1. After removal of 0 bases from V and 5 bases from J, the junction contained 5 bases not matched to a gene. There are 15 residues in the CDR3. Germline V gives CDR1 KGHSH, CDR2 LQKENI.

The chain is built from TRBV18 and TRBJ2-3, with D perhaps matching TRBD2 (7 bases). V lost 4 bases, J lost 0 bases, and 14 bases lay in between. The germline V gene has CDR1 KGHSH and CDR2 LQKENI. This CDR3 contains 16 residues. In DNA, the CDR3 is TGTGCCAGCTCACTGTCGGCGGGGGCTAGCACAGATACGCAGTATTTT. Translated, it gives CASSLSAGASTDTQYF.

Only a few counts were recorded for this clone. The genes are TRBV29-1 and TRBJ2-3; D may be TRBD2 (5 bases). In germline, CDR1 is SQVTM, CDR2 ANQGSEA. V lost 4 bases, J lost 8 bases, and 13 bases lay in between. CDR3 length: 12 residues. CDR3 DNA: TGCAGCGTTGTCCCGGGAACCCTTACGCAGTATTTT. Its protein is CSVVPGTLTQYF.

DNA of the CDR3: TGTGCCAGTAGTGGAAGGGACAGGGGTTCACCCCTCCACTTT. It encodes CASSGRDRGSPLHF. The rearrangement joins TRBV19 to TRBJ1-6, with 10 bases that match TRBD1. The V and J ends lost 5 bases and 9 bases, in that order; junction bases with no gene match: 4. CDR1 and CDR2 (germline): LNHDA, SQIVND (reference sequence). The CDR3 runs to 14 residues.

V usage is TRBV28 and J usage is TRBJ2-7; 7 bases map to TRBD1. The CDR3 extends over 16 amino acids. Germline CDR1 and CDR2: MDHEN and SYDVKM. V shed 2 bases, J shed 5 bases, and the junction held 12 bases outside the gene matches. The CDR3 DNA sequence: TGTGCCAGCAGTTTACGCCGACCCGACAGGGTCCACGAGCAGTACTTC. This translates into CASSLRRPDRVHEQYF.

The chain links TRBV6-6 to TRBJ1-2; unclear D gene. The CDR3 runs 13 residues. Germline CDR1 MNHNY, CDR2 SVGAGI (reference sequence). V lost 10 bases to trimming and J lost 0 bases, with 12 bases between them. CDR3 in amino acids: CATMLMANYGYTF. Written as DNA, the CDR3 is TGTGCCACCATGCTAATGGCTAACTATGGCTACACCTTC.

This chain uses TRBV10-3 with TRBJ2-5, with 10 nucleotides matching TRBD2. In germline, CDR1 is ENHRY, CDR2 SYGVKD. The V and J ends lost 6 bases and 1 base, in that order; junction bases with no gene match: 5. This CDR3 comprises 15 residues. This CDR3 reads CAIRDPSGGQETQYF. CDR3 bases: TGTGCCATCAGGGATCCTAGCGGGGGCCAAGAGACCCAGTACTTC.

The table lists this clone with a count of one. This chain links TRBV9 with TRBJ1-3; no definite D call. Germline V lookup: CDR1 SGDLS, CDR2 YYNGEE. The ends were cut back, 0 bases at V and 0 bases at J, with 16 bases in the middle. The CDR3 is made up of 18 amino acids. CDR3 sequence reads: CASSVDGGKSSSGNTIYF. CDR3 nucleotides: TGTGCCAGCAGCGTAGACGGAGGAAAATCCAGCTCTGGAAACACCATATATTTT.

This sequence joins TRBV11-3 and TRBJ2-7; D is possibly TRBD1 (6 bases). CDR3 length: 12 amino acids. V lost 5 bases and J lost 5, with 10 bases in between. Germline V lookup: CDR1 SGHNT, CDR2 YENEEA. CDR3 sequence: CASSKEGDEQYF. CDR3 nucleotides: TGTGCCAGCAGCAAAGAGGGGGACGAGCAGTACTTC.

This chain uses TRBV10-3 with TRBJ2-2; 7 bases fit TRBD1. The CDR3 is 15 amino acids. In germline, CDR1 is ENHRY, CDR2 SYGVKD. The V gene end was trimmed by 6 bases and the J gene end by 1 base; junction bases not matched to a gene: 5. CDR3 sequence reads: CAISTGTVNTGELFF. Written as DNA, the CDR3 is TGTGCCATCAGCACCGGGACAGTGAACACCGGGGAGCTGTTTTTT.